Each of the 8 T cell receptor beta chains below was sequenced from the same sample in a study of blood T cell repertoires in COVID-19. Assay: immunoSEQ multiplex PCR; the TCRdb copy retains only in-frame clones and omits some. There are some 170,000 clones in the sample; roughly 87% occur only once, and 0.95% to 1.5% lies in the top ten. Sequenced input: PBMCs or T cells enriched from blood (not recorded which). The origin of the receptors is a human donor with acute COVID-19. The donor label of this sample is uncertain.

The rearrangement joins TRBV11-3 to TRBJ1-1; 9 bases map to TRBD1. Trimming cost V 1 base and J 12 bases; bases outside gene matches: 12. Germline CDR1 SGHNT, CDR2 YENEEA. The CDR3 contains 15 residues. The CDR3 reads CASSLGTSKQGATFF. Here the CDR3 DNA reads TGTGCCAGCAGCTTAGGAACTTCAAAACAGGGGGCGACTTTCTTT. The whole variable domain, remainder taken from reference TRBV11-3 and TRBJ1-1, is EAGVVQSPRYKIIEKKQPVAFWCNPISGHNTLYWYLQNLGQGPELLIRYENEEAVDDSQLPKDRFSAERLKGVDSTLKIQPAELGDSAVYLCASSLGTSKQGATFFGQGTRLTVV.

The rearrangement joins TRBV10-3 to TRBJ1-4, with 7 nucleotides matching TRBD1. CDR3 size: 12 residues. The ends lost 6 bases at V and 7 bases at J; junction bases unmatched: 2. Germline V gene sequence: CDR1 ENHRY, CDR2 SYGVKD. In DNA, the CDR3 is TGTGCCATCAGAGCAGGGGGTGAAAAACTGTTTTTT. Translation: CAIRAGGEKLFF.

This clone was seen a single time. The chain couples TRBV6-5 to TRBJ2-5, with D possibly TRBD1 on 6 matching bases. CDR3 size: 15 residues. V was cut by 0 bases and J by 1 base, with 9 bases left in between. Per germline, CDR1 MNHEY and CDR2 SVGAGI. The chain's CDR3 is CASSYSWTAQETQYF. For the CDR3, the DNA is TGTGCCAGCAGTTACTCCTGGACAGCCCAAGAGACCCAGTACTTC.

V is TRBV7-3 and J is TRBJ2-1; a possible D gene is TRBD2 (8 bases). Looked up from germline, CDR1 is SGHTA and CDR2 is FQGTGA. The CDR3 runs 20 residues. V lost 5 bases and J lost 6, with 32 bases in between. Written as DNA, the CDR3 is TGTGCCAGCAGCCCCCAGGGGGATCTGGTGAGGCGGGGGGCCGGCAATGAGCAGTTCTTC. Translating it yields CASSPQGDLVRRGAGNEQFF.

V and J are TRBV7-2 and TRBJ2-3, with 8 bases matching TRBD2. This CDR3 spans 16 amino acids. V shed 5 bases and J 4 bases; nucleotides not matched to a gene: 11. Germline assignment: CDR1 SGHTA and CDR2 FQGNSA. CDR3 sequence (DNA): TGTGCCAGCAGCCCTCTGCCGGGGGGGCCTCCAGATACGCAGTATTTT. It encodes CASSPLPGGPPDTQYF.

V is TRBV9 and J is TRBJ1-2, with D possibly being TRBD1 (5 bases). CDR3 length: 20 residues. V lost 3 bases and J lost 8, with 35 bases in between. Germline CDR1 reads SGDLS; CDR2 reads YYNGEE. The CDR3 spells CASSGHTPFLRDPFVKGYTF. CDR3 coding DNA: TGTGCCAGCAGCGGCCACACCCCATTTTTGCGGGACCCCTTCGTCAAGGGCTACACCTTC.

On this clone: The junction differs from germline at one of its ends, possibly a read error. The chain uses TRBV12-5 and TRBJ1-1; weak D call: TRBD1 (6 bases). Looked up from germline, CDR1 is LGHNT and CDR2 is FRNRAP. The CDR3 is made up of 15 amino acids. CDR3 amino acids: CASGLVPGVSAEAFF. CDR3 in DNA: TGTGCTAGTGGCTTGGTACCAGGGGTGAGCGCTGAAGCTTTCTTT.

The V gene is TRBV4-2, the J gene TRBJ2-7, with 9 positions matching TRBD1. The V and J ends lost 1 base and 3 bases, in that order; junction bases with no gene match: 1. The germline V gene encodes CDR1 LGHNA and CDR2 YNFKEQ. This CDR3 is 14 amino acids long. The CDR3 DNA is TGTGCCAGCAGCCAAGGGACAGGGGACTACGAGCAGTACTTC. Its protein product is CASSQGTGDYEQYF.